Below are 22 T cell receptor beta chains sequenced from a single sample in a study of T cells in Graves' hyperthyroidism and ophthalmopathy. From RNA transcripts, TCR beta CDR3 regions were amplified. First-round RT-PCR of the TCR CDR3 relied on the HTBI primer set. From the multiplex PCR reads, TCRdb called clonotypes with MiXCR, one entry per CDR3 protein. The table has 490,000 or so distinct CDR3 sequences, about 20% seen once; the top ten hold approximately 48%. The sample consisted of blood. All receptors derive from a man in his forties with Graves' ophthalmopathy.

Ten or more counts support this clonotype. This chain uses TRBV9 with TRBJ1-1; D not resolved. The CDR3 covers 14 residues. V was shortened by 7 bases and J by 5 bases, with 18 bases between the two germline ends. The germline V gene encodes CDR1 SGDLS and CDR2 YYNGEE. The CDR3 DNA sequence: TGTGCCAGCGGCAAGGGAGGAGGGTGGACTGAAGCTTTCTTT. Translation: CASGKGGGWTEAFF.

Only a few counts were recorded for this clonotype. The CDR3 spells CAWSGGQGNNQPQHF. The CDR3 bases are TGTGCCTGGAGCGGGGGACAGGGGAACAATCAGCCCCAGCATTTT. J is TRBJ1-5 and V is TRBV30; the match to TRBD1 covers 10 bases. V trimming: 3 bases; J trimming: 3 bases; junction bases outside the gene matches: 5. CDR1 and CDR2 (germline): GTSNPN, SVGIG (reference sequence). The CDR3 is 15 residues long.

The V and J genes are TRBV18 and TRBJ1-3; possibly TRBD1 for D (6 bases). The germline CDR1 and CDR2 sequences are KGHSH and LQKENI. This CDR3 contains 15 residues. Trimming took 6 bases from V and 0 from J, leaving 12 bases between them. The CDR3 here is CASSRRDISGNTIYF. The CDR3, as DNA: TGTGCCAGCTCGCGCAGGGACATCTCTGGAAACACCATATATTTT.

This clonotype was counted at least ten times. This sequence joins TRBV7-2 and TRBJ2-5, with D perhaps given as TRBD1 or TRBD2 (6 bases each). V lost 1 base and J lost 1, with 10 bases in between. This CDR3 has 15 residues. CDR1 and CDR2 (germline): SGHTA, FQGNSA. The CDR3 sequence: CASSLEGDSQETQYF. The CDR3 DNA reads as TGTGCCAGCAGCTTAGAGGGGGACTCCCAAGAGACCCAGTACTTC.

This clonotype has at least ten counts. The DNA of the CDR3 is TGTGCCAGCAGCTTAAGGGGGGGGGCCGTGAACACTGAAGCTTTCTTT. Its translation: CASSLRGGAVNTEAFF. The genes are TRBV7-8 and TRBJ1-1; D perhaps matches TRBD1 (6 bases). The CDR3 runs to 16 residues. The V end lost 2 bases, the J end lost 0 bases, and 13 bases lay between the germline ends. Germline V lookup: CDR1 SGHVS, CDR2 FQNEAQ.

This chain connects TRBV4-1 to TRBJ1-2; the D gene is possibly TRBD1 (6 bases). V dropped 2 bases and J dropped 4 bases, with 17 bases sitting between them. The CDR3 sequence is 16 residues long. Germline lookup yields CDR1 MGHRA and CDR2 YSYEKL. The CDR3 loop reads CASSQQGRRRSYGYTF. In DNA form, the CDR3 reads TGCGCCAGCAGCCAACAGGGGAGGAGACGAAGCTATGGCTACACCTTC.

The chain has TRBV5-1 and TRBJ1-3; possible D gene TRBD1, 5 bases. Looked up from germline, CDR1 is SGHRS and CDR2 is YFSETQ. This CDR3 region has 15 residues. Trimming removed 4 bases from V and 4 bases from J, with 15 bases in between. The CDR3 loop reads CASSPDSRGGNTIYF. The DNA for the CDR3 is TGCGCCAGCAGCCCCGACAGTCGAGGAGGAAACACCATATATTTT.

The genes are TRBV5-4 and TRBJ2-3; 10 bases match TRBD2. The germline V gene has CDR1 SGHNT and CDR2 YYREEE (reference sequence). This CDR3 spans 19 amino acids. V shed 1 base, J shed 0 bases, and the junction held 11 bases outside the gene matches. CDR3 sequence reads: CASSLRGYSGRDSTDTQYF. CDR3 coding DNA: TGTGCCAGCAGCTTGAGGGGGTACAGCGGGAGGGATAGCACAGATACGCAGTATTTT.

There are many counts of this clonotype. The genes are TRBV11-2 and TRBJ2-2; D may correspond to TRBD1 or TRBD2 (5 bases each). The length of the CDR3 is 18 residues. Trimming took off 3 bases at V and 6 bases at J, with 23 bases between the two ends. Germline CDR1 and CDR2: SGHAT and FQNNGV. In DNA, the CDR3 is TGTGCCAGCAGCTTCCTAAGGGGACCGCGAGACCAGGCCGGGGAGCTGTTTTTT. This codes for CASSFLRGPRDQAGELFF.

The CDR3 loop is CALTGTTYEQYF. The CDR3 region has the DNA TGTGCCTTGACAGGTACTACCTACGAGCAGTACTTC. The chain recombines TRBV30 with TRBJ2-7; D might be TRBD1 (6 bases). CDR3 length: 12 residues. Germline V gives CDR1 GTSNPN, CDR2 SVGIG (reference sequence). V was pared by 7 bases and J by 2 bases, with 12 bases between.

This clonotype was detected many times. The gene calls are TRBV6-1 and TRBJ2-3, with TRBD2 identical over 8 bases. In germline, CDR1 is MNHNS, CDR2 SASEGT. The CDR3 extends over 16 amino acids. Trimming removed 6 bases from V and 0 bases from J; junction bases left unmatched: 8. CDR3 sequence (DNA): TGTGCCAGCAGCGGGCTACTAGCGGCTAGCACAGATACGCAGTATTTT. Translated: CASSGLLAASTDTQYF.

The rearrangement uses TRBV5-1 and TRBJ2-1, with D tentatively TRBD2 (7 bases). V was pared by 4 bases and J by 4 bases, with 12 bases between. Germline CDR1 reads SGHRS; CDR2 reads YFSETQ. This CDR3 comprises 14 residues. CDR3 DNA: TGCGCCAGCAGCAAGGGGGGGGAATACAATGAGCAGTTCTTC. It encodes CASSKGGEYNEQFF.

This chain uses TRBV7-3 with TRBJ1-1; D perhaps matches TRBD1 (5 bases). CDR3 length equals 15 residues. The V end lost 4 bases, the J end lost 6 bases, and 18 bases lay between the germline ends. The germline CDR1 and CDR2 sequences are SGHTA and FQGTGA. The CDR3, as DNA: TGTGCCAGCAGCTCCCAACCTGGCAGAGGGGCTGAAGCTTTCTTT. Amino acid sequence: CASSSQPGRGAEAFF. The variable domain in full, completed from reference TRBV7-3 and TRBJ1-1, reads GAGVSQTPSNKVTEKGKYVELRCDPISGHTALYWYRQSLGQGPEFLIYFQGTGAADDSGLPNDRFFAVRPEGSVSTLKIQRTERGDSAVYLCASSSQPGRGAEAFFGQGTRLTVV.

Turning to this clonotype: A read error may explain this, as a much larger clone is one base away. The rearrangement uses TRBV30 and TRBJ1-2, with D perhaps TRBD1 (5 bases). The V end lost 4 bases, the J end lost 8 bases, and 11 bases lay between the germline ends. The germline V gene encodes CDR1 GTSNPN and CDR2 SVGIG (reference sequence). The CDR3 covers 11 residues. The CDR3 loop is CAWKGTGGYTF. As DNA, the CDR3 is TGTGCCTGGAAGGGGACCGGGGGCTACACCTTC.

At least ten counts were recorded for this clonotype. The J gene is TRBJ1-1, the V gene TRBV4-1; D is uncertain. The germline CDR1 and CDR2 sequences are MGHRA and YSYEKL. CDR3 size: 13 residues. The V end was cut by 0 bases, the J end by 9 bases, with 11 bases between. The CDR3 loop reads CASSQEGILKAFF. The CDR3 nucleotides are TGCGCCAGCAGCCAAGAGGGCATCCTGAAAGCTTTCTTT.

This chain uses TRBV10-3 with TRBJ2-7; 12 nucleotides agree with TRBD2. Trimming removed 3 bases from V and 2 bases from J; junction bases left unmatched: 8. The length of the CDR3 is 17 residues. Per the germline V gene, CDR1 is ENHRY and CDR2 is SYGVKD. CDR3 residues: CAISERLAGERAYEQYF. DNA for the CDR3: TGTGCCATCAGTGAAAGACTAGCGGGGGAGAGGGCCTACGAGCAGTACTTC.

For this clonotype: This may be a read error, as it is one base from a much larger clone. The V gene is TRBV2, the J gene TRBJ2-7, with 10 bases lining up with TRBD2. This CDR3 is 16 amino acids long. The V gene's germline CDR1 is SNHLY and CDR2 FYNNEI. V shed 11 bases and J 4 bases; nucleotides not matched to a gene: 17. For the CDR3, the DNA is TGTGCCGGCTCCCCAAATGGAGCGGGAGGGGGATACGAGCAGTACTTC. Its translation: CAGSPNGAGGGYEQYF.

V gene TRBV12-3 or TRBV12-4 combines with J gene TRBJ2-2; TRBD1 matches at 10 bases. This CDR3 has 14 residues. V trimming: 7 bases; J trimming: 7 bases; junction bases outside the gene matches: 6. CDR3 nucleotides: TGTGCCAGCACCGGGACAGGGGCAGGCGGGGAGCTGTTTTTT. This gives the protein CASTGTGAGGELFF.

This clonotype was detected only a few times. The chain carries TRBV28 and TRBJ2-5; maybe TRBD1 (6 bases). Trimming pared 7 bases from V and 6 bases from J, leaving 15 bases between. This CDR3 region has 13 residues. Germline V gene lookup returns CDR1 MDHEN and CDR2 SYDVKM. In DNA form, the CDR3 reads TGTGCCAGCACCCTCAGGGGCTCGAAGACCCAGTACTTC. Amino acids: CASTLRGSKTQYF.

The chain links TRBV28 to TRBJ2-2; the match to TRBD2 covers 10 bases. J lost 4 bases, V lost 5 bases, and 10 bases had no gene match. The CDR3 runs 17 residues. Germline V gives CDR1 MDHEN, CDR2 SYDVKM. CDR3 DNA: TGTGCCAGCAGTCCCCCCATACTAGCGGGGTCCACCGGGGAGCTGTTTTTT. This gives the protein CASSPPILAGSTGELFF.

The J gene is TRBJ2-7, the V gene TRBV25-1; TRBD2 matches 7 bases. The V and J ends lost 4 bases and 0 bases, in that order; junction bases with no gene match: 3. This CDR3 is built from 14 residues. Germline V gene sequence: CDR1 MGHDK, CDR2 SYGVNS. CDR3 sequence: CASSGGSSSYEQYF. CDR3 nucleotides: TGTGCCAGCAGTGGCGGGAGCAGCTCCTACGAGCAGTACTTC.

The genes are TRBV27 and TRBJ2-3; 12 nucleotides agree with TRBD2. Germline-derived CDR1 and CDR2 are MNHEY and SMNVEV (reference sequence). CDR3 length: 16 amino acids. V was pared by 4 bases and J by 6 bases, with 8 bases of the junction left unmatched. The CDR3 region is CASSSQPGLAGDTQYF. The CDR3 DNA follows: TGTGCCAGCAGTTCCCAACCCGGACTAGCGGGGGATACGCAGTATTTT.